Listed below are T cell receptor beta chains from one sample, sequenced in a study of cytomegalovirus exposure and HLA in healthy donors. The data were produced by immunoSEQ multiplex PCR, yet TCRdb's version contains in-frame clones alone and is incomplete. Among about 190,000 clones, about 90% were seen once, and the ten largest hold around 1.2%. Sequenced input: PBMCs. The source of these receptors is a man aged 25-40 years in good health and CMV-seronegative. The CDR3 runs from the conserved cysteine through the conserved F or W. The order of the fields is D gene, J gene, V gene, clone size, CDR3 protein, CDR3 DNA. D genes are given only for firm matches. Size is omitted from some rows. Given values are once, few, many or a class for expanded clones.

d_gene: .; j_gene: TRBJ1-3; v_gene: TRBV5-4; abundance: .; CDR3aa: CATRGGSGNTIYF; CDR3nt: TGTGCCACCCGCGGGGGAAGTGGAAACACCATATATTTT
d_gene: .; j_gene: TRBJ1-1; v_gene: TRBV30; abundance: .; CDR3aa: CAWSVQEYTEAFF; CDR3nt: TGTGCCTGGAGTGTACAGGAGTACACTGAAGCTTTCTTT
d_gene: .; j_gene: TRBJ2-2; v_gene: TRBV6-6; abundance: few; CDR3aa: CASSYPPTRMAGELFF; CDR3nt: TGTGCCAGCAGTTACCCCCCTACTCGTATGGCCGGGGAGCTGTTTTTT
d_gene: TRBD1; j_gene: TRBJ1-1; v_gene: TRBV7-9; abundance: .; CDR3aa: CASSHPDRPLMNTEAFF; CDR3nt: TGTGCCAGCAGCCATCCGGACAGGCCGCTCATGAACACTGAAGCTTTCTTT
d_gene: TRBD2; j_gene: TRBJ2-2; v_gene: TRBV7-6; abundance: .; CDR3aa: CASRALSWGLAGTGELFF; CDR3nt: TGTGCCAGCCGAGCCCTTTCCTGGGGACTAGCGGGAACCGGGGAGCTGTTTTTT
d_gene: .; j_gene: TRBJ2-7; v_gene: TRBV25-1; abundance: .; CDR3aa: CASSEEVGDGSSYEQYF; CDR3nt: TGTGCCAGCAGTGAAGAGGTGGGTGACGGAAGCTCCTACGAGCAGTACTTC
d_gene: .; j_gene: TRBJ1-5; v_gene: TRBV30; abundance: .; CDR3aa: CAWTRDWAQPQHF; CDR3nt: TGTGCCTGGACGCGGGATTGGGCTCAGCCCCAGCATTTT
d_gene: TRBD1; j_gene: TRBJ2-7; v_gene: TRBV7-8; abundance: .; CDR3aa: CASSSARQGDYEQYF; CDR3nt: TGTGCCAGCAGCTCCGCCCGCCAGGGGGACTACGAGCAGTACTTC
d_gene: .; j_gene: TRBJ2-2; v_gene: TRBV29-1; abundance: .; CDR3aa: CSVERLQGAGGELFF; CDR3nt: TGCAGCGTTGAGAGGCTACAGGGAGCTGGCGGGGAGCTGTTTTTT
d_gene: .; j_gene: TRBJ1-5; v_gene: TRBV4-1; abundance: .; CDR3aa: CASSLGAGLNQPQHF; CDR3nt: TGCGCCAGCAGCCTAGGGGCAGGGCTAAATCAGCCCCAGCATTTT
d_gene: TRBD1; j_gene: TRBJ2-2; v_gene: TRBV5-4; abundance: .; CDR3aa: CASSYPGTENTGELFF; CDR3nt: TGTGCCAGCAGCTACCCCGGGACAGAGAACACCGGGGAGCTGTTTTTT
d_gene: TRBD1; j_gene: TRBJ1-2; v_gene: TRBV4-1; abundance: .; CDR3aa: CASSQGWDRGRGGYTF; CDR3nt: TGCGCCAGCAGCCAAGGCTGGGACAGGGGGCGCGGTGGCTACACCTTC
d_gene: .; j_gene: TRBJ2-7; v_gene: TRBV25-1; abundance: .; CDR3aa: CASLSSTETYEQYF; CDR3nt: TGTGCCAGCTTATCCTCAACGGAGACCTACGAGCAGTACTTC
d_gene: .; j_gene: TRBJ2-5; v_gene: TRBV18; abundance: .; CDR3aa: CASSPRHEETQYF; CDR3nt: TGTGCCAGCTCACCAAGACACGAAGAGACCCAGTACTTC
d_gene: TRBD2; j_gene: TRBJ2-7; v_gene: TRBV11-2; abundance: .; CDR3aa: CASRSSGRTYEQYF; CDR3nt: TGTGCCAGCAGATCTAGCGGGAGGACCTACGAGCAGTACTTC
d_gene: .; j_gene: TRBJ2-7; v_gene: TRBV6-5; abundance: .; CDR3aa: CASSYMGSRYEQYF; CDR3nt: TGTGCCAGCAGTTATATGGGGAGTAGGTACGAGCAGTACTTC
d_gene: TRBD2; j_gene: TRBJ2-3; v_gene: TRBV5-1; abundance: .; CDR3aa: CASSPIVLAGKDTQYF; CDR3nt: TGCGCCAGCAGTCCGATCGTACTAGCGGGGAAAGATACGCAGTATTTT